What follows are 30 T cell receptor beta chains derived from one specimen sequenced in a study of regulatory T cells in long-lasting Graves disease. The TCR beta library used iRepertoire HTBI primers with Arm-PCR amplification of CDR3. Each CDR3 protein is one row after TCRdb ran MiXCR on the multiplex PCR reads. The sample contains around 450,000 distinct CDR3 sequences, 20% to 25% of which appear only once. Noted time point: persistent/refractory GD, antithyroid drugs over 5 years with positive TRAb. TCR sequences were obtained from RNA taken from PBMCs. The sample here was peripheral blood mononuclear cells (PBMCs), taken when the disease was refractory, from a patient treated with antithyroid drugs. These receptors originate from a female donor with Graves disease.

In this sample, this clonotype turned up many times. This rearrangement joins TRBV12-3 or TRBV12-4 to TRBJ2-2; possibly TRBD1 for D (5 bases). V was trimmed by 6 bases and J by 4 bases, leaving 12 bases between them. The CDR3 has 14 residues. CDR3 bases: TGTGCCAGCAGCCCTGCAGGGTCCACCGGGGAGCTGTTTTTT. This translates into CASSPAGSTGELFF.

V and J are TRBV19 and TRBJ2-3; possible D gene TRBD2, 6 bases. CDR1 LNHDA and CDR2 SQIVND come from the germline V gene (reference sequence). The CDR3 is made up of 14 amino acids. V shed 4 bases and J shed 4 bases, with 12 bases lying between them. The CDR3 DNA follows: TGTGCCAGTAGTAGTGGGCGGGACGCAGATACGCAGTATTTT. This encodes CASSSGRDADTQYF.

Regarding this clonotype: A much more abundant neighbour one base away suggests this may be a read error. The chain joins TRBV12-3 or TRBV12-4 to TRBJ2-7, with D perhaps TRBD1 (6 bases). The V gene lost 6 bases and the J gene lost 6 bases, with 12 bases spanning the gap. CDR3 length: 12 residues. The CDR3 spells CASRAGEVEQYF. DNA for the CDR3: TGTGCCAGCAGAGCAGGGGAAGTCGAGCAGTACTTC.

The V call is TRBV28, the J call TRBJ2-1; maybe TRBD1 (5 bases). Germline CDR1 is MDHEN and CDR2 is SYDVKM. V was shortened by 7 bases and J by 0 bases, with 19 bases between the two germline ends. CDR3 length: 17 residues. The CDR3 nucleotides read TGTGCCAGCACCTCCCGTGGGGCTACCAGCTCCTACAATGAGCAGTTCTTC. This sequence encodes CASTSRGATSSYNEQFF.

This rearrangement joins TRBV9 to TRBJ2-7; a possible D gene is TRBD1 (5 bases). The CDR3 totals 13 residues. Trimming left V 2 bases short and J 5 bases short, with 11 bases between. The V gene's germline CDR1 is SGDLS and CDR2 YYNGEE. The CDR3 here is CASSVRASDEQYF. The CDR3 DNA sequence: TGTGCCAGCAGCGTCAGGGCTTCCGACGAGCAGTACTTC. Filled out from reference TRBV9 and TRBJ2-7, the complete variable domain reads DSGVTQTPKHLITATGQRVTLRCSPRSGDLSVYWYQQSLDQGLQFLIQYYNGEERAKGNILERFSAQQFPDLHSELNLSSLELGDSALYFCASSVRASDEQYFGPGTRLTVT.

This clonotype was seen many times. The chain is built from TRBV28 and TRBJ2-5, with D tentatively TRBD2 (6 bases). CDR1 is MDHEN, CDR2 SYDVKM, per germline. Between the trimmed V and J ends, which lost 8 bases and 4 bases, there was a span of 23 bases. This CDR3 has 16 residues. The CDR3: CASYSRWSGLGETQYF. As DNA, the CDR3 is TGTGCCAGCTACTCCCGTTGGAGCGGGCTGGGAGAGACCCAGTACTTC.

This clonotype was seen many times. The chain recombines TRBV28 with TRBJ2-7; D is ambiguous. Germline V gives CDR1 MDHEN, CDR2 SYDVKM. This CDR3 region has 12 residues. V shed 4 bases and J shed 6 bases, with 10 bases lying between them. DNA of the CDR3: TGTGCCAGCAGTTCCGGTGTCCCCGAGCAGTACTTC. It encodes CASSSGVPEQYF. Supplemented by reference TRBV28 and TRBJ2-7, the full variable domain reads DVKVTQSSRYLVKRTGEKVFLECVQDMDHENMFWYRQDPGLGLRLIYFSYDVKMKEKGDIPEGYSVSREKKERFSLILESASTNQTSMYLCASSSGVPEQYFGPGTRLTVT.

This clonotype appeared a few times. The chain employs TRBV10-3 and TRBJ1-2; D gene unclear. The CDR3 has 15 residues. Trimming shortened V by 0 bases and J by 1 base, and 9 bases separated the two germline ends. Looked up from germline, CDR1 is ENHRY and CDR2 is SYGVKD. The CDR3 here is CAISESSPFNYGYTF. For the CDR3, the DNA is TGTGCCATCAGTGAGTCCAGTCCTTTTAACTATGGCTACACCTTC.

This clonotype has a count of ten or more. This chain connects TRBV28 to TRBJ1-5; D perhaps matches TRBD1 (5 bases). Germline CDR1 and CDR2: MDHEN and SYDVKM. The V end was cut by 3 bases, the J end by 3 bases, with 12 bases between. There are 15 residues in the CDR3. CDR3 loop: CASSLGTLYNQPQHF. CDR3 nucleotides: TGTGCCAGCAGTTTGGGGACCCTTTACAATCAGCCCCAGCATTTT.

This clonotype was recorded a few times. The chain couples TRBV20-1 to TRBJ1-2; a possible D gene is TRBD1 (6 bases). CDR3 length equals 12 residues. Trimming stripped 6 bases from V and 2 bases from J, with 10 bases between. Germline CDR1 reads DFQATT; CDR2 reads SNEGSKA (reference sequence). CDR3 in DNA: TGCAGTGCCACGGACAGAAACTATGGCTACACCTTC. It encodes CSATDRNYGYTF.

A few counts support this clonotype. This sequence may be a read error, since a much larger clone differs from it by one base. The CDR3 end shows no conserved phenylalanine or tryptophan, and so a read error is likely. CDR3 residues: CASGGLLEQYL. The CDR3 DNA reads TGTGCCAGCGGGGGGCTCCTTGAGCAGTACCTC. The chain carries TRBV28 and TRBJ2-7; perhaps D is TRBD1 or TRBD2 (6 bases each). This CDR3 contains 11 residues. Germline V gives CDR1 MDHEN, CDR2 SYDVKM. V was shortened by 8 bases and J by 7 bases, with 12 bases between the two germline ends.

This chain joins TRBV6-5 and TRBJ2-2, with 11 bases that match TRBD1. This CDR3 has 16 amino acids. Germline V gives CDR1 MNHEY, CDR2 SVGAGI. V shed 4 bases and J 4 bases; nucleotides not matched to a gene: 5. CDR3 sequence: CASSSQGQGGTGELFF. The DNA for the CDR3 is TGTGCCAGCAGTTCCCAGGGACAGGGGGGCACCGGGGAGCTGTTTTTT.

This clonotype was observed a few times. The rearrangement uses TRBV28 and TRBJ2-7, with 8 bases that match TRBD1. The ends lost 6 bases at V and 3 bases at J; junction bases unmatched: 16. Germline V gene data show CDR1 as MDHEN and CDR2 as SYDVKM. The CDR3 is 17 residues long. The CDR3 reads CASSSYLGDRLSYEQYF. Written as DNA, the CDR3 is TGTGCCAGCAGCTCTTACCTCGGGGACAGGCTAAGCTACGAGCAGTACTTC.

This CDR3 reads CRQKGANVLTF. CDR3 DNA: TGCAGGCAAAAGGGGGCCAACGTCCTGACTTTC. The chain recombines TRBV29-1 with TRBJ2-6; no clear D. Germline lookup yields CDR1 SQVTM and CDR2 ANQGSEA. The CDR3 is 11 residues long.

This clonotype was observed a handful of times. This chain links TRBV5-1 with TRBJ1-2; TRBD1 matches at 7 bases. The CDR3 covers 16 residues. Germline CDR1 reads SGHRS; CDR2 reads YFSETQ. Trimming cost V 5 bases and J 7 bases; bases outside gene matches: 17. CDR3 DNA sequence: TGCGCCAGCAGATCCACAGGGGATTGGTTTTCGTTTGGCTACACCTTC. Residues: CASRSTGDWFSFGYTF. Supplemented by reference TRBV5-1 and TRBJ1-2, the full variable domain reads KAGVTQTPRYLIKTRGQQVTLSCSPISGHRSVSWYQQTPGQGLQFLFEYFSETQRNKGNFPGRFSGRQFSNSRSEMNVSTLELGDSALYLCASRSTGDWFSFGYTFGSGTRLTVV.

The chain carries TRBV2 and TRBJ2-2; tentative D call: TRBD2 (5 bases). The V end was cut by 6 bases, the J end by 4 bases, with 12 bases between. The CDR3 extends over 14 amino acids. The V gene's germline CDR1 is SNHLY and CDR2 FYNNEI. CDR3 amino acids: CASRASLGTGELFF. CDR3 nucleotide sequence: TGTGCCAGCAGGGCTAGCTTAGGCACCGGGGAGCTGTTTTTT.

This clonotype was detected ten times or more. The chain recombines TRBV7-6 with TRBJ2-7, with TRBD2 matching over 9 bases. V dropped 0 bases and J dropped 4; count of bases not matched to a gene: 10. In germline, CDR1 is SGHVS, CDR2 FNYEAQ. CDR3 length: 17 residues. This chain's CDR3 is CASSLAEASGMGYEQYF. The CDR3 DNA is TGTGCCAGCAGCTTAGCGGAGGCTAGCGGGATGGGATACGAGCAGTACTTC.

The chain recombines TRBV7-9 with TRBJ2-2; TRBD1 aligns across 7 bases. The CDR3 spans 15 residues. Germline loops: CDR1 SEHNR, CDR2 FQNEAQ (reference sequence). The V and J ends lost 5 bases and 6 bases, in that order; junction bases with no gene match: 9. The CDR3: CASSRDRERSGELFF. CDR3 DNA: TGTGCCAGCAGCCGAGACAGGGAGAGGTCCGGGGAGCTGTTTTTT.

The sample holds many counts of this clonotype. This chain joins TRBV7-2 and TRBJ2-5; a weak D match, TRBD2 (5 bases). V lost 4 bases to trimming and J lost 2 bases, with 11 bases between them. This CDR3 contains 14 residues. The germline gives CDR1 SGHTA, CDR2 FQGNSA. In DNA, the CDR3 is TGTGCCAGCAGCTCAGGACTGGCACAAGAGACCCAGTACTTC. Translation: CASSSGLAQETQYF.

This chain joins TRBV14 and TRBJ1-1; 9 nucleotides agree with TRBD1. Germline trimming cut 6 bases from V and 0 bases from J; bases unmatched to any gene: 8. The CDR3 sequence is 16 residues long. Germline V CDR1 and CDR2: SGHDN, FVKESK. CDR3 coding DNA: TGTGCCAGCAGGAGGGGACAGGGAGGAATGAACACTGAAGCTTTCTTT. It encodes CASRRGQGGMNTEAFF. The entire variable domain, with the rest obtained from reference TRBV14 and TRBJ1-1, is as follows: EAGVTQFPSHSVIEKGQTVTLRCDPISGHDNLYWYRRVMGKEIKFLLHFVKESKQDESGMPNNRFLAERTGGTYSTLKVQPAELEDSGVYFCASRRGQGGMNTEAFFGQGTRLTVV.

This clonotype has just one count. This sequence joins TRBV5-1 and TRBJ1-1; possible D gene TRBD1, 5 bases. V was pared by 4 bases and J by 2 bases, with 15 bases between. The CDR3 extends over 15 amino acids. Germline V gene data show CDR1 as SGHRS and CDR2 as YFSETQ. The CDR3 region has the DNA TGCGCCAGCAGCAGCAGGGATCCGGAAAACACTGAAGCTTTCTTT. Residues: CASSSRDPENTEAFF. Full variable domain (outside the CDR3, taken from reference TRBV5-1 and TRBJ1-1): KAGVTQTPRYLIKTRGQQVTLSCSPISGHRSVSWYQQTPGQGLQFLFEYFSETQRNKGNFPGRFSGRQFSNSRSEMNVSTLELGDSALYLCASSSRDPENTEAFFGQGTRLTVV.

Concerning this clonotype itself: This CDR3 is missing its conserved last phenylalanine or tryptophan, likely due to a read error. The chain employs TRBV7-2 and TRBJ1-5; D is uncertain. V lost 1 base to trimming and J lost 7 bases, with 8 bases between them. CDR1 is SGHTA, CDR2 FQGNSA, per germline. The CDR3 extends over 13 amino acids. The CDR3: CASSLGTSQPQHL. CDR3 nucleotides: TGTGCCAGCAGCTTAGGTACGAGCCAGCCCCAGCATCTT.

This clonotype came up once. This rearrangement joins TRBV13 to TRBJ2-1; D is perhaps TRBD2 (5 bases). The CDR3 extends over 16 amino acids. The ends were cut back, 0 bases at V and 0 bases at J, with 9 bases in the middle. From germline, CDR1 is PRHDT and CDR2 FYEKMQ (reference sequence). DNA of the CDR3: TGTGCCAGCAGCTTAGGGCGGGCCAGCTCCTACAATGAGCAGTTCTTC. Encoded protein: CASSLGRASSYNEQFF.

Ten or more counts support this clonotype. V and J are TRBV7-2 and TRBJ2-5, with 8 bases lining up with TRBD2. The germline V gene encodes CDR1 SGHTA and CDR2 FQGNSA. Trimming cost V 2 bases and J 0 bases; bases outside gene matches: 17. The CDR3 is 20 amino acids. CDR3 nucleotides: TGTGCCAGCAGCTTAAGCGCGCTATGGTCTGGCGGGAGGTACCAAGAGACCCAGTACTTC. Translated, it gives CASSLSALWSGGRYQETQYF.

Of note for this clonotype: Mismatch with germline at one junction end may stem from a read error. This chain uses TRBV4-1 with TRBJ2-5, with 10 bases lining up with TRBD1. Germline V lookup: CDR1 MGHRA, CDR2 YSYEKL. The CDR3 sequence is 18 residues long. DNA for the CDR3: TGCGCCAGCAGCCAGTTTGGGACAGGGGATCCCCCTCAAGAGACCCAGCACTTC. Translating gives CASSQFGTGDPPQETQHF.

This chain uses TRBV7-9 with TRBJ1-3, with 9 bases fitting TRBD1. Trimming removed 1 base from V and 0 bases from J; junction bases left unmatched: 4. This CDR3 is 17 amino acids long. Germline V gene sequence: CDR1 SEHNR, CDR2 FQNEAQ (reference sequence). DNA for the CDR3: TGTGCCAGCAGCTTAGGACTACAGGGGGCCTCTGGAAACACCATATATTTT. Translated, it gives CASSLGLQGASGNTIYF.

This clonotype was found many times. The genes are TRBV6-1 and TRBJ1-1; D is undetermined. Germline V gives CDR1 MNHNS, CDR2 SASEGT. Trimming cost V 7 bases and J 0 bases, with 6 bases left between them. The CDR3 loop spans 12 amino acids. CDR3 in amino acids: CASIQLNTEAFF. CDR3 in DNA: TGTGCCAGCATTCAGTTGAACACTGAAGCTTTCTTT.

This rearrangement joins TRBV28 to TRBJ2-6; TRBD1 matches 8 bases. The V gene end was trimmed by 8 bases and the J gene end by 3 bases; junction bases not matched to a gene: 3. This CDR3 spans 14 amino acids. Germline CDR1 and CDR2: MDHEN and SYDVKM. The CDR3 sequence is CASAGQVGANVLTF. In nucleotides, the CDR3 is TGTGCCAGCGCGGGACAGGTTGGGGCCAACGTCCTGACTTTC.

This clonotype was found many times. The chain has TRBV19 and TRBJ1-5; D might be TRBD1 (5 bases). CDR3 length: 15 residues. Germline loops: CDR1 LNHDA, CDR2 SQIVND (reference sequence). Between the trimmed V and J ends, which lost 5 bases and 7 bases, there was a span of 18 bases. The CDR3 loop reads CASSFGTLGKQPQHF. CDR3 DNA: TGTGCCAGTAGTTTCGGGACTCTGGGAAAGCAGCCCCAGCATTTT.

The gene calls are TRBV6-2 or TRBV6-3 and TRBJ1-5, with D uncertain. Germline CDR1 and CDR2: MNHEY and SVGEGT. The V end was cut by 2 bases, the J end by 3 bases, with 14 bases between. CDR3 size: 16 residues. As DNA, the CDR3 is TGTGCCAGCAGTTACAATTCCCCGGGTAACAATCAGCCCCAGCATTTT. Translated, it gives CASSYNSPGNNQPQHF.